Listed here are 14 T cell receptor beta chains from one sample, sequenced in a study of T cells in Graves' hyperthyroidism and ophthalmopathy. Regions amplified from RNA transcripts were the TCR beta CDR3 regions. TCR CDR3 underwent first-round RT-PCR with the HTBI primer set. TCRdb reprocessed the multiplex PCR reads with MiXCR, giving one entry per CDR3 protein. The sample carries a few hundred thousand distinct CDR3 sequences, 17% recorded once. The sequenced material came from blood. The receptors were sampled from a woman between 18 and 30 years old with Graves' ophthalmopathy.

This clonotype appeared many times. This rearrangement joins TRBV20-1 to TRBJ1-4; no clear D gene. Between the trimmed V and J ends, which lost 6 bases and 8 bases, there was a span of 16 bases. This CDR3 comprises 13 residues. Germline V gene data show CDR1 as DFQATT and CDR2 as SNEGSKA (reference sequence). As DNA, the CDR3 is TGCAGTGCCGAAAGTATGGAGGAGGAAAAACTGTTTTTT. This gives the protein CSAESMEEEKLFF.

This clonotype was counted between two and nine times. V and J are TRBV20-1 and TRBJ1-2; D perhaps matches TRBD1 (5 bases). Trimming removed 1 base at V and 6 bases at J, with 21 bases between. Germline CDR1 and CDR2: DFQATT and SNEGSKA (reference sequence). This CDR3 is built from 16 residues. CDR3 region: CSARALDRGSWDGYTF. The CDR3, as DNA: TGCAGTGCTAGAGCCTTAGATCGGGGGTCGTGGGATGGCTACACCTTC.

The chain carries TRBV11-2 and TRBJ2-7; the match to TRBD2 covers 8 bases. Trimming cost V 8 bases and J 0 bases; bases outside gene matches: 12. Germline V gene data show CDR1 as SGHAT and CDR2 as FQNNGV. The CDR3 has 16 residues. The CDR3 DNA follows: TGTGCCAGCGAGGAGTCTAGCGGGTACCCCTCCTACGAGCAGTACTTC. Protein: CASEESSGYPSYEQYF.

The CDR3: CASSALTGGGVRSDTGELFF. The CDR3 nucleotides are TGTGCCAGCAGCGCATTAACGGGGGGGGGAGTGAGGTCCGACACCGGGGAGCTGTTTTTT. J is TRBJ2-2 and V is TRBV11-2, with TRBD2 identical over 8 bases. Germline CDR1 and CDR2: SGHAT and FQNNGV. The length of the CDR3 is 20 residues. V was pared by 5 bases and J by 3 bases, with 20 bases of the junction left unmatched.

This clonotype occurred once. With a much larger clone just one base away, this may be a read error. A read error is likely, as this CDR3 ends without the conserved phenylalanine or tryptophan. The chain recombines TRBV20-1 with TRBJ2-7; TRBD2 matches 7 bases. CDR1 DFQATT and CDR2 SNEGSKA come from the germline V gene (reference sequence). The CDR3 consists of 14 residues. With 6 bases clipped from V and 2 bases from J, the junction kept 10 bases outside the gene matches. The CDR3 spells CSAEPQRGTYEQYL. The CDR3 coding sequence is TGCAGTGCCGAACCGCAGCGGGGTACCTACGAGCAGTACCTC.

In its sample, this clonotype was seen a few times. The CDR3, as DNA: TGCAGTGCTAGGTTAGGTTCGGCAGATACGCAGTATTTT. Protein: CSARLGSADTQYF. The chain links TRBV20-1 to TRBJ2-3; D uncertain. CDR1 DFQATT and CDR2 SNEGSKA come from the germline V gene (reference sequence). The V end lost 3 bases, the J end lost 4 bases, and 11 bases lay between the germline ends. This CDR3 is 13 amino acids long.

This clonotype was detected ten times or more. The CDR3 bases are TGTGCCAGCAGCCTGGGGACCTATGGCTACACCTTC. Translation gives CASSLGTYGYTF. V and J are TRBV28 and TRBJ1-2; tentative D call: TRBD1 (5 bases). Germline V gives CDR1 MDHEN, CDR2 SYDVKM. The CDR3 consists of 12 residues. Trimming took 6 bases from V and 4 from J, leaving 9 bases between them.

There are many counts of this clonotype. In nucleotides, the CDR3 is TGTGCCAGCAGCCCCCGAGGAGCTCAGCCCCAGCATTTT. Amino acid sequence: CASSPRGAQPQHF. J is TRBJ1-5 and V is TRBV3-1, with D uncertain. Germline V CDR1 and CDR2: LGHDT, YNNKEL (reference sequence). V gave up 4 bases and J gave up 6 bases, with 10 bases separating them. The CDR3 has 13 residues.

This clonotype was detected many times. The rearrangement joins TRBV12-3 or TRBV12-4 to TRBJ1-1; D is unresolved. The ends were cut back, 5 bases at V and 2 bases at J, with 18 bases in the middle. The CDR3 is made up of 16 amino acids. The CDR3 here is CASSPALTPSNTEAFF. The CDR3 DNA is TGTGCCAGCAGTCCCGCACTGACACCCTCTAACACTGAAGCTTTCTTT.

This clonotype was counted at least ten times. The V gene is TRBV5-1, the J gene TRBJ2-2, with 8 bases fitting TRBD2. Germline assignment: CDR1 SGHRS and CDR2 YFSETQ. V trimming: 4 bases; J trimming: 6 bases; junction bases outside the gene matches: 5. This CDR3 spans 14 amino acids. The CDR3 DNA reads TGCGCCAGCAGCGTCGACGGGGGGGCCGGGGAGCTGTTTTTT. Protein product: CASSVDGGAGELFF. The whole variable domain, filled in from reference TRBV5-1 and TRBJ2-2, reads KAGVTQTPRYLIKTRGQQVTLSCSPISGHRSVSWYQQTPGQGLQFLFEYFSETQRNKGNFPGRFSGRQFSNSRSEMNVSTLELGDSALYLCASSVDGGAGELFFGEGSRLTVL.

This rearrangement joins TRBV11-2 to TRBJ2-7; no clear D. The tail of the sequence fits TRBJ2-1 better, so the J call may be wrong. The length of the CDR3 is 13 residues. CDR1 and CDR2 (germline): SGHAT, FQNNGV. The CDR3 loop is CASSSARTYEQFF. DNA of the CDR3: TGTGCCAGCAGCTCCGCTCGTACCTACGAGCAGTTCTTC.

This clonotype was found many times. This rearrangement joins TRBV12-3 or TRBV12-4 to TRBJ2-3; no clear D. This CDR3 comprises 14 residues. Trimming stripped 6 bases from V and 0 bases from J, with 10 bases between. CDR3 sequence: CASSPSHSTDTQYF. The CDR3 coding sequence is TGTGCCAGCAGCCCCTCTCATAGCACAGATACGCAGTATTTT.

The J gene is TRBJ1-5, the V gene TRBV6-5, with 7 bases matching TRBD1. The V gene's germline CDR1 is MNHEY and CDR2 SVGAGI. With V trimmed by 4 bases and J by 7 bases, 13 bases remained unmatched. This CDR3 has 16 amino acids. CDR3 region: CASSSDLRQGGQPQHF. The CDR3 coding sequence is TGTGCCAGCAGTTCGGACCTTCGACAGGGTGGGCAGCCCCAGCATTTT.

The rearrangement uses TRBV5-1 and TRBJ2-2; D remains unclear. V was trimmed by 4 bases and J by 4 bases, leaving 17 bases between them. This CDR3 region has 16 residues. Germline V gene lookup returns CDR1 SGHRS and CDR2 YFSETQ. CDR3 amino acids: CASSLACGVCTGELFF. The CDR3 coding sequence is TGCGCCAGCAGCCTGGCCTGCGGAGTGTGCACCGGGGAGCTGTTTTTT.